This T cell receptor (beta chain) was identified during a study of shared clonotypes between healthy human individuals. V shed 3 bases and J shed 5 bases, with 11 bases lying between them. Per the germline V gene, CDR1 is SGHAT and CDR2 is FQNNGV. The CDR3 contains 13 residues. Concerning this clone itself: No antigen is known for it.

Profiling relied on immunoSEQ multiplex PCR, and the TCRdb table lists in-frame clones only, not all of them. The table lists approximately 1.9 million clones, 90% to 95% of them singletons, with more than 1.5% in the top ten. Study-wide findings and caveats: Tissues were not sampled, only blood, and their repertoires likely differ.

Naive CD8 populations comprised CD45RO-negative cells positively selected for CCR7, excluding terminally differentiated effector memory CD45RA+ cells. The receptor's source is a young man in good health. Some clones in this sample may be carry-over from other donors' samples. Sample: naive CD8+ T cells from PBMCs. The gene calls are TRBV11-2 and TRBJ2-7; D unclear. CDR3 amino acids: CASSLLANHEQYF. DNA of the CDR3: TGTGCCAGCAGCTTGTTGGCTAACCACGAGCAGTACTTC.